Described below is a single T cell receptor (beta chain) sequence and its context. What it binds is not known. The data belong to a study of blood T cells in healthy people across ages. Study conclusions and caveats: Age brought a roughly linear fall in TCR beta diversity measured per million T cells. Estimates based on one million T cells were treated as lower bounds.

Primed by a sample-barcoded 5' primer and a J-beta primer mix, a second PCR proceeded for about 6 to 12 cycles. TCRdb used MiXCR to reprocess the 5' RACE reads, holding one entry per CDR3 protein. The sample gives fewer than 1 million distinct CDR3 sequences, around 42% of which show up once; around 21% is in the top ten. The receptor was isolated from a man between 60 and 70 years old in good health. The sample consisted of blood.

The DNA for the CDR3 is TGCGCCAGCAGCTTCAGCGGGGCCAACCTGGAGACCCAGTACTTC. Translated: CASSFSGANLETQYF. This sequence joins TRBV5-1 and TRBJ2-5, with 7 bases aligning to TRBD2. The germline V gene encodes CDR1 SGHRS and CDR2 YFSETQ. The CDR3 contains 15 residues. V shed 2 bases and J 5 bases; nucleotides not matched to a gene: 9.